Listed below are T cell receptor beta chains from one sample, sequenced in a study of CD8+CD57+ T cells in acquired aplastic anemia. Each CDR3 protein is one row after TCRdb ran MiXCR on the reads. The sample has a few hundred thousand distinct CDR3 sequences; approximately 57% are singletons. The sequenced sample consisted of sorted CD4+, CD8+, or CD8+CD57+ T cells (not recorded which) from PBMCs. These receptors were taken from a human donor with severe aplastic anemia or a healthy control (not recorded which). Each CDR3 is given with its conserved first and last residue. The order of the fields is clone size, V gene, D gene, J gene, CDR3 DNA, CDR3 protein. The D gene is left open where the match is weak. Part of the rows lack a size; the others show once, few, many or a class for expanded clones.

NA,TRBV7-8,NA,TRBJ2-1,TGTGCCAGCAGCTTAGCCGCGACAGTTCTGTTCTTC,CASSLAATVLFF
many,TRBV12-3/TRBV12-4,NA,TRBJ1-4,TGTGCCAGCAGTTTGGGGGTAAACGCGGAAAAACTGTTTTTT,CASSLGVNAEKLFF
NA,TRBV2,TRBD1,TRBJ1-5,TGTGCCAGCAATACCAGACAGGGGTTGAGTCAGCCCCAGCATTTT,CASNTRQGLSQPQHF
few,TRBV9,NA,TRBJ2-5,TGTGCCAGCAGCGCACCGGTGGGGGAGACCCAGTACTTC,CASSAPVGETQYF
NA,TRBV19,NA,TRBJ2-7,TGTGCCAGTAGTCCAGCAGATCTGACGGCGAGCTCCTACGAGCAGTACTTC,CASSPADLTASSYEQYF
many,TRBV14,TRBD1,TRBJ2-2,TGTGCCAGCAGCCCGCTCCCCAGGGGGCGGATCACCGGGGAGCTGTTTTTT,CASSPLPRGRITGELFF
NA,TRBV12-3/TRBV12-4,NA,TRBJ2-7,TGTGCCAGCAGTTTAGCCATGGGGGGTGAGCAGTACTTC,CASSLAMGGEQYF
NA,TRBV14,NA,TRBJ1-4,TGTGCCAGCAGCCAGGGGGTTAGTGAAAAACTGTTTTTT,CASSQGVSEKLFF
few,TRBV7-3,NA,TRBJ1-6,TGTGCCAGCAGCTTAGGGGGGAGCTCCTATAATTCACCCCTCCACTTT,CASSLGGSSYNSPLHF
many,TRBV5-1,TRBD1,TRBJ1-2,TGCGCCAGCAGCCTGTCCGGGACAGGAAATAACTATGGCTACACCTTC,CASSLSGTGNNYGYTF
NA,TRBV18,NA,TRBJ2-1,TGTGCCAGCTCACCTCCACTCTACAATGAGCAGTTCTTC,CASSPPLYNEQFF
few,TRBV20-1,NA,TRBJ1-6,TGCAGTGCCCAGGGAGGAAATTCACCCCTCCACTTT,CSAQGGNSPLHF
NA,TRBV7-8,NA,TRBJ1-6,TGTGCCAGCAGCCAAGAACGGTGGCGGAATTCACCCCTCCACTTT,CASSQERWRNSPLHF
NA,TRBV7-9,NA,TRBJ2-7,TGTGCCAGCAGCCCCAGACAGGCCTACGAGCAGTACTTC,CASSPRQAYEQYF
many,TRBV20-1,NA,TRBJ1-1,TGCAGTGCTAGATCCGGGGAGAGCACTGAAGCTTTCTTT,CSARSGESTEAFF
NA,TRBV24-1,TRBD2,TRBJ2-1,TGTGCCACCAGTGGTAGGCGGGGGGGGAACAATGAGCAGTTCTTC,CATSGRRGGNNEQFF
NA,TRBV29-1,NA,TRBJ1-1,TGCAGCGTTGACGATTCCATATGGAACACTGAAGCTTTCTTT,CSVDDSIWNTEAFF
NA,TRBV25-1,TRBD1,TRBJ2-1,TGTGCCAGCAAGGGGCAGGGGGCATACAATGAGCAGTTCTTC,CASKGQGAYNEQFF
NA,TRBV6-2/TRBV6-3,TRBD1,TRBJ1-5,TGTGCCAGCAGTTACTCAACAGGGGGCAATCAGCCCCAGCATTTT,CASSYSTGGNQPQHF
NA,TRBV6-4,NA,TRBJ1-2,TGTGCCAGCACCTACAGGGTTGGATATGGCTACACCTTC,CASTYRVGYGYTF
NA,TRBV2,NA,TRBJ1-1,TGTGCCAGCAGTGAAAACCCCAGCCTGAACACTGAAGCTTTCTTT,CASSENPSLNTEAFF
NA,TRBV20-1,TRBD1,TRBJ1-5,TGCAGTGCGGGACAGGGGAGCAATCAGCCCCAGCATTTT,CSAGQGSNQPQHF
NA,TRBV20-1,NA,TRBJ1-2,TGCAGTGCTAGAGTACATGGCTACACCTTC,CSARVHGYTF
NA,TRBV7-3,TRBD2,TRBJ2-1,TGTGCCAGCAGCTTGGCACTAGCGGGAAGCAATGAGCAGTTCTTC,CASSLALAGSNEQFF
NA,TRBV5-1,NA,TRBJ1-6,TGCGCCAGCAGCTTGGGGTTCCACACAACGGATAATTCACCCCTCCACTTT,CASSLGFHTTDNSPLHF
NA,TRBV20-1,TRBD2,TRBJ2-1,TGCAGTGCTACCCCTAGCGGGGGGGCGCATGAGCAGTTCTTC,CSATPSGGAHEQFF
NA,TRBV2,NA,TRBJ1-6,TGTGCCAGCAGTGACGGGACACTAAAATCACCCCTCCACTTT,CASSDGTLKSPLHF
NA,TRBV6-5,NA,TRBJ1-3,TGTGCCAGCAGTTACTATGGATCAGGGAGCGGAAACACCATATATTTT,CASSYYGSGSGNTIYF
few,TRBV2,NA,TRBJ2-7,TGTGCCAGCAGACTACAGGGCCACGAGCAGTACTTC,CASRLQGHEQYF
once,TRBV7-8,TRBD1,TRBJ2-1,TGTGCCAGCAGCCCTGTCGGGACAGGGGGCTACAATGAGCAGTTCTTC,CASSPVGTGGYNEQFF
many,TRBV6-5,TRBD1,TRBJ2-3,TGTGCCAGCAGTTACCCTCAGGGGGATTGCACAGATACGCAGTATTTT,CASSYPQGDCTDTQYF
once,TRBV19,NA,TRBJ2-5,TGTGCCAGTAGTATAGGCACATCAACCCAAGAGACCCAGTACTTC,CASSIGTSTQETQYF
NA,TRBV6-5,NA,TRBJ1-6,TGTGCCAGCAGTCCCGGACGGAGTTATAATTCACCCCTCCACTTT,CASSPGRSYNSPLHF
many,TRBV19,TRBD1,TRBJ2-7,TGTGCCAGTAAGAAGGGACAGTCCTACGAGCAGTACTTC,CASKKGQSYEQYF
NA,TRBV15,TRBD2,TRBJ2-7,TGTGCCACCAGCAGAGGGAGAGGGACTAGCGGGAGGCTACACGAGCAGTACTTC,CATSRGRGTSGRLHEQYF
many,TRBV20-1,NA,TRBJ2-2,TGCAGTGCTAAGATACGGAGTCCTAGCACCGGGGAGCTGTTTTTT,CSAKIRSPSTGELFF
few,TRBV20-1,TRBD2,TRBJ2-7,TGCAGTGCTAGAGATGCTCGGGCGGGAGAAGCTCTCGAGCAGTACTTC,CSARDARAGEALEQYF
NA,TRBV10-1,TRBD1,TRBJ1-6,TGCGCCAGCAGTGGGGGGACAGGGGGCTCCTATAATTCACCCCCCCACTTT,CASSGGTGGSYNSPPHF
many,TRBV20-1,TRBD1,TRBJ1-4,TGCAGTGCTCAGCCCCCTACTTCCGGGACAGGGGGCGCCTGGCTGTTTTTT,CSAQPPTSGTGGAWLFF
few,TRBV7-2,NA,TRBJ1-6,TGTGCCAGCACAGAAGCGGGGGGTAATTCACCCCTCCACTTT,CASTEAGGNSPLHF
few,TRBV6-4,NA,TRBJ2-2,TGTGCCAGCCAGGGAGGCGACGCCGGGGAGCTGTTTTTT,CASQGGDAGELFF
NA,TRBV19,NA,TRBJ2-2,TGTGCCCTTGAGCACAGAGCCACCGGGGAGCTGTTTTTT,CALEHRATGELFF
many,TRBV20-1,TRBD1,TRBJ1-2,TGCAGTGCTAGAGTCAAGCTAAGGACAGGATCGGGGACTTATGGCTACACCTTC,CSARVKLRTGSGTYGYTF
NA,TRBV7-8,TRBD2,TRBJ2-2,TGTGCCAGCAGCTCAGCGGGGGGGCCGGTAGAGCTGTTTTTT,CASSSAGGPVELFF
NA,TRBV5-1,NA,TRBJ1-1,TGCGCCAGCAGCCCTGCAGGGATACGGAACACTGAAGCTTTCTTT,CASSPAGIRNTEAFF
NA,TRBV10-3,TRBD1,TRBJ1-4,TGTGCCATCAGTGAATCCTCAGGGGGCGGTGAAAAACTGTTTTTT,CAISESSGGGEKLFF
many,TRBV20-1,NA,TRBJ2-5,TGCAGTGCTAGAGTGTTTGTCGGGGCTCCACAGACCCAGTACTTC,CSARVFVGAPQTQYF
NA,TRBV7-8,NA,TRBJ1-1,TGTGCCAGCAGCTTGGGGGAGGCAACCAGAAACACTGAAGCTTTCTTT,CASSLGEATRNTEAFF
NA,TRBV12-3/TRBV12-4,NA,TRBJ1-1,TGTGCCAGCATTCATACGAGTTTGGGGTACGGAAAGAACACTGAAGCTTTCTTT,CASIHTSLGYGKNTEAFF
many,TRBV7-9,NA,TRBJ2-5,TGTGCCAGCAGCTTAGAACGAGGGTTTTGGGAGACCCAGTACTTC,CASSLERGFWETQYF
many,TRBV12-3/TRBV12-4,TRBD1,TRBJ2-7,TGTGCCAGCAGTTCCCTAGGACAGGCAACTGCTCCCTACGAGCAGTACTTC,CASSSLGQATAPYEQYF
NA,TRBV7-2,NA,TRBJ1-5,TGTGCCAGCAGCGTCAAAACAGGTAGCAATCAGCCCCAGCATTTT,CASSVKTGSNQPQHF
NA,TRBV29-1,NA,TRBJ1-1,TGCAGCGCGGGGGGGGGTCTGAACACTGAAGCTTTCTTT,CSAGGGLNTEAFF
NA,TRBV29-1,NA,TRBJ2-7,TGCAGCGTCGGGATCTCGGGGGAGCAGTACTTC,CSVGISGEQYF